One T cell receptor (beta chain) is described in this entry. Between the trimmed V and J ends, which lost 7 bases and 6 bases, there was a span of 16 bases. Germline lookup yields CDR1 MDHEN and CDR2 SYDVKM. This CDR3 has 14 residues. The data are from a study of control samples from healthy donors and cancer patients. Only in-frame clones appear in the TCRdb table, and some are missing; sequencing was by immunoSEQ multiplex PCR. The sample table sets out some 190,000 clones. The sequencing input was blood. This receptor was taken from a woman aged 25 to 39 in good health. The V gene is TRBV28, the J gene TRBJ1-5, with D unresolved. The CDR3 spells CASTIGLGSQPQHF. The CDR3 DNA sequence: TGTGCCAGCACCATAGGGTTAGGGAGTCAGCCCCAGCATTTT.